Following are 31 T cell receptor beta chains from one sample sequenced in a study of long-term antiretroviral therapy in people with HIV (dated by TCRdb to the early 2020s). The immunoSEQ hsTCRB v3.0 assay was used at survey level resolution to sequence the TRB variable region. In TCRdb, the immuneACCESS table is reduced to in-frame sequences with V and J assigned. These tables do not hold every clone; where another copy was compared, an unresolved V gene accounts for under half, and the others remain unexplained. The sample table holds about 18,000 clones, of which about nine tenths were seen once. The top ten clonotypes cover 9.5% to 10% of the sample. Here the sequenced sample was unsorted PBMCs, taken 3 years after starting antiretroviral therapy. Receptors originate from a man in his fifties with HIV.

This clone was observed a single time. The rearrangement links TRBV6-6 to TRBJ1-1; 9 bases match TRBD1. The germline gives CDR1 MNHNY, CDR2 SVGAGI (reference sequence). The CDR3 is made up of 16 amino acids. J gave up 0 bases and V 2 bases, and 4 bases lay outside the gene matches. The CDR3 spells CASSYPTGGLNTEAFF. CDR3 DNA sequence: TGTGCCAGCAGTTACCCCACAGGGGGCTTGAACACTGAAGCTTTCTTT.

The genes are TRBV7-8 and TRBJ2-7; no definite D call. The CDR3 runs to 13 residues. The V end was cut by 2 bases, the J end by 3 bases, with 8 bases between. The germline CDR1 and CDR2 sequences are SGHVS and FQNEAQ. The CDR3 protein is CASSLRQDYEQYF. For the CDR3, the DNA is TGTGCCAGCAGCTTACGGCAGGACTACGAGCAGTACTTC.

The gene calls are TRBV30 and TRBJ1-2, with TRBD1 as a possible D gene (5 bases). V shed 4 bases and J shed 8 bases, with 17 bases lying between them. Germline lookup yields CDR1 GTSNPN and CDR2 SVGIG (reference sequence). The CDR3 has 13 residues. CDR3: CAWNNIGELGYTF. The CDR3 nucleotides read TGTGCCTGGAATAACATAGGGGAGCTAGGCTACACCTTC.

The chain couples TRBV18 to TRBJ1-1, with 8 nucleotides matching TRBD1. Germline CDR1 and CDR2: KGHSH and LQKENI. The CDR3 contains 15 residues. Trimming at V came to 2 bases and at J to 3 bases, leaving 5 bases not matched to a gene. CDR3 protein: CASSPDRGTDTEAFF. CDR3 in DNA: TGTGCCAGCTCACCAGACAGGGGTACGGACACTGAAGCTTTCTTT.

The V gene is TRBV4-3, the J gene TRBJ1-1, with D uncertain. Between the trimmed V and J ends, which lost 0 bases and 3 bases, there was a span of 5 bases. CDR3 length: 13 amino acids. CDR1 LGHNA and CDR2 YSLEER come from the germline V gene. CDR3 loop: CASSQEDYTEAFF. The CDR3 nucleotides read TGCGCCAGCAGCCAAGAGGATTACACTGAAGCTTTCTTT.

The chain recombines TRBV30 with TRBJ1-1; D is unclear. The germline CDR1 and CDR2 sequences are GTSNPN and SVGIG (reference sequence). Deletions cut 0 bases from V and 4 bases from J, with 9 bases between. The CDR3 loop spans 13 amino acids. CDR3 nucleotide sequence: TGTGCCTGGAGTGTAAAGGTCGGCACTGAAGCTTTCTTT. Protein: CAWSVKVGTEAFF.

The chain combines TRBV2 with TRBJ2-3; D not certain. Germline CDR1 is SNHLY and CDR2 is FYNNEI. The CDR3 has 13 residues. With 5 bases removed from V and 5 bases from J, the gap between germline ends came to 11 bases. CDR3 bases: TGTGCCAGCAGTCGGGCACGAGGAGATACGCAGTATTTT. It yields the protein CASSRARGDTQYF.

The V gene is TRBV30, the J gene TRBJ1-2; 8 positions match TRBD1. Germline assignment: CDR1 GTSNPN and CDR2 SVGIG (reference sequence). This CDR3 region has 14 residues. J was trimmed by 4 bases and V by 0 bases; bases with no gene match: 4. CDR3 nucleotide sequence: TGTGCCTGGAGTGTAGGGACAGGACTCTATGGCTACACCTTC. Translating it yields CAWSVGTGLYGYTF.

Here the CDR3 DNA reads TGTGCCTGGAGTCAGAGCTCCTATAATTCACCCCTCCACTTT. Translating it yields CAWSQSSYNSPLHF. The gene calls are TRBV30 and TRBJ1-6; no firm D call. The CDR3 runs to 14 residues. Germline V gene data show CDR1 as GTSNPN and CDR2 as SVGIG (reference sequence). Trimming shortened V by 2 bases and J by 0 bases, and 5 bases separated the two germline ends.

This sequence joins TRBV27 and TRBJ2-7, with D maybe TRBD1 (6 bases). This CDR3 comprises 15 residues. V gave up 0 bases and J gave up 1 base, with 10 bases separating them. Germline CDR1 is MNHEY and CDR2 is SMNVEV (reference sequence). DNA of the CDR3: TGTGCCAGCAGTTTATCCACAGGGACATCCTACGAGCAGTACTTC. This sequence encodes CASSLSTGTSYEQYF.

The chain employs TRBV4-3 and TRBJ2-2, with TRBD2 matching over 12 bases. Trimming removed 0 bases from V and 5 bases from J; junction bases left unmatched: 4. This CDR3 comprises 17 residues. Germline V gene lookup returns CDR1 LGHNA and CDR2 YSLEER. The CDR3 reads CASSQDPSGGVTGELFF. The CDR3 DNA is TGCGCCAGCAGCCAAGACCCTAGCGGGGGGGTTACCGGGGAGCTGTTTTTT.

In this sample, this clone turned up once. V usage is TRBV7-2 and J usage is TRBJ2-3, with D possibly being TRBD1 or TRBD2 (5 bases each). Germline lookup yields CDR1 SGHTA and CDR2 FQGNSA. The CDR3 consists of 15 residues. With 5 bases removed from V and 0 bases from J, the gap between germline ends came to 12 bases. DNA of the CDR3: TGTGCCAGCAGCCCCTGGGGACCGAGCACAGATACGCAGTATTTT. This gives the protein CASSPWGPSTDTQYF.

The V call is TRBV6-5, the J call TRBJ2-1; D ambiguous. The V and J ends lost 0 bases and 12 bases respectively, with 12 bases between them. This CDR3 region has 13 residues. The germline V gene encodes CDR1 MNHEY and CDR2 SVGAGI. CDR3 coding DNA: TGTGCCAGCAGTTACTCGTCCGGCCGTGGGCAGTTCTTC. Amino acid sequence: CASSYSSGRGQFF.

J is TRBJ2-2 and V is TRBV5-4, with D hard to call. With 3 bases removed from V and 0 bases from J, the gap between germline ends came to 9 bases. The CDR3 has 15 amino acids. Germline V gene lookup returns CDR1 SGHNT and CDR2 YYREEE (reference sequence). The CDR3 region is CASSYPQANTGELFF. CDR3 DNA sequence: TGTGCCAGCAGCTACCCCCAGGCGAACACCGGGGAGCTGTTTTTT.

This rearrangement joins TRBV5-6 to TRBJ2-2; D unresolved. CDR3 length: 14 amino acids. CDR1 is SGHDT, CDR2 YYEEEE, per germline. V was cut by 1 base and J by 2 bases, with 6 bases left in between. DNA of the CDR3: TGTGCCAGCAGCTTGACCCTTAACACCGGGGAGCTGTTTTTT. This gives the protein CASSLTLNTGELFF.

The chain couples TRBV5-1 to TRBJ2-7; tentatively, D is TRBD1 or TRBD2 (5 bases each). V was trimmed by 0 bases and J by 0 bases, leaving 7 bases between them. This CDR3 contains 14 residues. In germline, CDR1 is SGHRS, CDR2 YFSETQ. The CDR3 bases are TGCGCCAGCAGCTTGGAAGGGACCTCCTACGAGCAGTACTTC. Translating gives CASSLEGTSYEQYF.

The gene calls are TRBV10-3 and TRBJ2-3; 10 nucleotides align to TRBD2. The CDR3 spans 13 residues. V gave up 10 bases and J gave up 3 bases; unmatched junction bases: 4. Germline-derived CDR1 and CDR2 are ENHRY and SYGVKD. The CDR3 bases are TGTGCCACCCTTAGCGGGGGGACAGATACGCAGTATTTT. It specifies CATLSGGTDTQYF.

The rearrangement uses TRBV6-5 and TRBJ2-6; D gene unclear. Germline CDR1 reads MNHEY; CDR2 reads SVGAGI. This CDR3 is built from 15 residues. The ends were cut back, 7 bases at V and 0 bases at J, with 10 bases in the middle. The CDR3 protein is CASTQAFSGANVLTF. CDR3 in DNA: TGTGCCAGCACTCAGGCCTTCTCTGGGGCCAACGTCCTGACTTTC.

The rearrangement uses TRBV7-8 and TRBJ1-1; 8 positions match TRBD1. With 1 base clipped from V and 4 bases from J, the junction kept 8 bases outside the gene matches. Germline-derived CDR1 and CDR2 are SGHVS and FQNEAQ. CDR3 size: 16 residues. The CDR3 region is CASSLGTGPYSTEAFF. For the CDR3, the DNA is TGTGCCAGCAGCTTAGGGACAGGGCCCTACAGCACTGAAGCTTTCTTT.

The chain links TRBV21-1 to TRBJ1-5. TRBV21-1 is reported as a pseudogene. The CDR3 sequence is 15 residues long. The CDR3 is CASSGRFYSNQPQHF. Written as DNA, the CDR3 is TGTGCCAGCAGCGGCCGGTTTTATAGCAATCAGCCCCAGCATTTT.

The chain employs TRBV5-6 and TRBJ1-1; D is unresolved. The CDR3 is 15 amino acids. The V end was cut by 1 base, the J end by 0 bases, with 10 bases between. CDR1 SGHDT and CDR2 YYEEEE come from the germline V gene. CDR3 bases: TGTGCCAGCAGCTTGAACAGTCCGTTGAACACTGAAGCTTTCTTT. It encodes CASSLNSPLNTEAFF.

The chain combines TRBV14 with TRBJ1-6, with D perhaps TRBD1 (6 bases). CDR1 is SGHDN, CDR2 FVKESK, per germline. This CDR3 spans 14 amino acids. V was clipped by 1 base and J by 12 bases, with 13 bases between them. CDR3 in DNA: TGTGCCAGCAGCCAAGCCCGGGGGGCCCAACCCCTCCACTTT. Translated: CASSQARGAQPLHF.

The genes are TRBV28 and TRBJ1-6; D remains unclear. The V gene lost 2 bases and the J gene lost 0 bases, with 5 bases spanning the gap. CDR1 is MDHEN and CDR2 is SYDVKM in the germline V gene. This CDR3 region has 15 residues. CDR3 loop: CASSLRSSYNSPLHF. The CDR3, as DNA: TGTGCCAGCAGTTTAAGGAGCTCCTATAATTCACCCCTCCACTTT. Looking up the rest from reference TRBV28 and TRBJ1-6 gives the full variable domain: DVKVTQSSRYLVKRTGEKVFLECVQDMDHENMFWYRQDPGLGLRLIYFSYDVKMKEKGDIPEGYSVSREKKERFSLILESASTNQTSMYLCASSLRSSYNSPLHFGNGTRLTVT.

The genes are TRBV28 and TRBJ2-6; 7 bases agree with TRBD1. Losses at the gene ends were 6 bases for V and 2 bases for J; bases not matched to a gene: 7. The CDR3 totals 16 residues. In germline, CDR1 is MDHEN, CDR2 SYDVKM. CDR3 in DNA: TGTGCCAGCAGGAGGTTAGGGGGCGCTGGGGCCAACGTCCTGACTTTC. This sequence encodes CASRRLGGAGANVLTF.

The chain joins TRBV19 to TRBJ1-5, with unresolved D. This CDR3 region has 16 residues. Deletions cut 4 bases from V and 7 bases from J, with 20 bases between. Per the germline V gene, CDR1 is LNHDA and CDR2 is SQIVND (reference sequence). The CDR3 region has the DNA TGTGCCAGTAGTAACGATAGGGTTACGAGTAAGCAGCCCCAGCATTTT. Translated: CASSNDRVTSKQPQHF.

CDR3 region: CASSAEISNQPQHF. The CDR3 bases are TGTGCCAGCAGCGCGGAGATTAGCAATCAGCCCCAGCATTTT. This rearrangement joins TRBV11-2 to TRBJ1-5, with no clear D. CDR3 length: 14 amino acids. Trimming shortened V by 5 bases and J by 0 bases, and 8 bases separated the two germline ends. Germline assignment: CDR1 SGHAT and CDR2 FQNNGV.

The chain uses TRBV28 and TRBJ2-2; 8 nucleotides match TRBD1. The CDR3 is 18 amino acids. Germline CDR1 MDHEN, CDR2 SYDVKM. V dropped 3 bases and J dropped 0; count of bases not matched to a gene: 9. For the CDR3, the DNA is TGTGCCAGCAGTTTTAGGACAGGGAGGATTACGAACACCGGGGAGCTGTTTTTT. Protein: CASSFRTGRITNTGELFF.

The J gene is TRBJ2-4, the V gene TRBV7-2; 7 nucleotides agree with TRBD1. This CDR3 is 16 amino acids long. V trimming: 5 bases; J trimming: 0 bases; junction bases outside the gene matches: 7. CDR1 and CDR2 (germline): SGHTA, FQGNSA. The CDR3 coding sequence is TGTGCCAGCAGCCCGAGGACAGGACTAGCCAAAAACATTCAGTACTTC. This gives the protein CASSPRTGLAKNIQYF.

This chain links TRBV2 with TRBJ1-1; TRBD1 is a possible D gene (6 bases). V dropped 9 bases and J dropped 6 bases, with 20 bases sitting between them. Germline V gene sequence: CDR1 SNHLY, CDR2 FYNNEI. The CDR3 is 14 amino acids. In nucleotides, the CDR3 is TGTGCCAGTAAGGACAGCTACCTTGTTGCTGAAGCTTTCTTT. It specifies CASKDSYLVAEAFF.

The CDR3 DNA reads TGCGCCAGCAGCTTGGTTTCCAGGGCTAATTCACCCCTCCACTTT. It codes for CASSLVSRANSPLHF. This sequence joins TRBV5-1 and TRBJ1-6; TRBD1 is a possible D gene (5 bases). The CDR3 has 15 amino acids. Trimming cost V 0 bases and J 6 bases, with 10 bases left between them. Germline V gives CDR1 SGHRS, CDR2 YFSETQ.

The rearrangement uses TRBV5-5 and TRBJ2-3; TRBD2 matches 8 bases. Trimming at V came to 2 bases and at J to 2 bases, leaving 7 bases not matched to a gene. Per germline, CDR1 SGHKS and CDR2 YYEKEE (reference sequence). This CDR3 comprises 16 residues. The CDR3 protein is CASSLQLAELTDTQYF. CDR3 coding DNA: TGTGCCAGCAGCTTACAACTAGCGGAACTCACAGATACGCAGTATTTT.